This entry lists 30 T cell receptor beta chains sequenced from one sample in a study of shared clonotypes between healthy human individuals. TCRdb's table, derived via immunoSEQ multiplex PCR, lists solely in-frame clones and lacks some. The sample has 1.6 million or so clones, around 97% seen once. Material for sequencing was naive CD4+ T cells sorted from blood. Specified subset: CD45RA+ positively selected. The receptor source for this set is a man aged 25 to 40 in good health.

The V gene is TRBV19, the J gene TRBJ2-3; D unresolved. Trimming pared 5 bases from V and 4 bases from J, leaving 10 bases between. The CDR3 covers 13 residues. Germline assignment: CDR1 LNHDA and CDR2 SQIVND (reference sequence). The CDR3 loop is CASSPHRPDTQYF. CDR3 sequence (DNA): TGTGCCAGTAGTCCCCACCGCCCAGATACGCAGTATTTT.

This clone was detected a few times. V usage is TRBV7-9 and J usage is TRBJ1-2; 7 bases fit TRBD1. The CDR3 is 14 amino acids. CDR1 and CDR2 from the germline V gene are SEHNR and FQNEAQ (reference sequence). V gave up 5 bases and J gave up 8 bases; unmatched junction bases: 11. In nucleotides, the CDR3 is TGTGCCAGCAGCCCGCCCAGAGGGGGCAAGGGCTACACCTTC. It yields the protein CASSPPRGGKGYTF.

The chain joins TRBV7-2 to TRBJ1-1, with D uncertain. The CDR3 sequence is 16 residues long. Germline V gives CDR1 SGHTA, CDR2 FQGNSA. V was clipped by 1 base and J by 6 bases, with 18 bases between them. CDR3 sequence: CASSLESGRRRAEAFF. The CDR3 DNA sequence: TGTGCCAGCAGCTTAGAGAGTGGCAGGCGGAGGGCTGAAGCTTTCTTT.

In this sample, this clone turned up a few times. The CDR3 region is CASQTPTDTQYF. The CDR3 nucleotides are TGTGCCAGCCAGACACCCACAGATACGCAGTATTTT. The chain uses TRBV21-1 and TRBJ2-3; the D call TRBD1 from the table was never checked on the DNA. TRBV21-1 is flagged as a pseudogene. The CDR3 totals 12 residues.

J is TRBJ1-3 and V is TRBV6-1; D is unclear. Germline CDR1 is MNHNS and CDR2 is SASEGT. Deletions cut 10 bases from V and 8 bases from J, with 24 bases between. The CDR3 extends over 15 amino acids. The CDR3 nucleotides are TGTGCCACCGGGGTTCTTGGCGATCGAAGGGACACCATATATTTT. The encoded protein is CATGVLGDRRDTIYF.

A word on this clone: The sample carries other DNA sequences with the same CDR3. The chain links TRBV27 to TRBJ2-7; TRBD1 is a possible D gene (6 bases). V lost 8 bases and J 2 bases, leaving 10 bases between the germline ends. Germline V gives CDR1 MNHEY, CDR2 SMNVEV (reference sequence). CDR3 length: 12 residues. CDR3 loop: CASRGQPYEQYF. The DNA of the CDR3 is TGTGCCAGCCGAGGACAGCCCTACGAGCAGTACTTC.

The rearrangement uses TRBV27 and TRBJ2-7, with 9 bases fitting TRBD2. V gave up 7 bases and J gave up 5 bases; unmatched junction bases: 12. This CDR3 is built from 15 residues. Per the germline V gene, CDR1 is MNHEY and CDR2 is SMNVEV (reference sequence). CDR3 protein: CASTGASGEHDEQYF. The DNA of the CDR3 is TGTGCCAGCACTGGGGCTAGCGGGGAGCACGACGAGCAGTACTTC.

The table lists this clone with a few counts. This sequence joins TRBV4-1 and TRBJ2-1, with D possibly TRBD2 on 6 matching bases. With 1 base removed from V and 8 bases from J, the gap between germline ends came to 12 bases. CDR1 and CDR2 from the germline V gene are MGHRA and YSYEKL. CDR3 length: 14 amino acids. CDR3 in DNA: TGCGCCAGCAGCCAAGTTTTTAGCGGTGATGAGCAGTTCTTC. Its protein is CASSQVFSGDEQFF.

The rearrangement uses TRBV18 and TRBJ2-7, with 13 bases lining up with TRBD2. This CDR3 contains 15 residues. The germline CDR1 and CDR2 sequences are KGHSH and LQKENI. The trim removed 3 bases at V and 3 bases at J, leaving 2 bases unmatched. The CDR3 DNA sequence: TGTGCCAGCTCACCGGGACTAGCGGGATTCTACGAGCAGTACTTC. Its protein product is CASSPGLAGFYEQYF. The full variable domain, in which reference TRBV18 and TRBJ2-7 provide the parts outside the CDR3, is NAGVMQNPRHLVRRRGQEARLRCSPMKGHSHVYWYRQLPEEGLKFMVYLQKENIIDESGMPKERFSAEFPKEGPSILRIQQVVRGDSAAYFCASSPGLAGFYEQYFGPGTRLTVT.

The rearrangement uses TRBV5-1 and TRBJ2-7; D might be TRBD1 (6 bases). This CDR3 is 14 amino acids long. Germline V gene data show CDR1 as SGHRS and CDR2 as YFSETQ. Trimming took off 4 bases at V and 1 base at J, with 12 bases between the two ends. Here the CDR3 reads CASSQDRNSYEQYF. For the CDR3, the DNA is TGCGCCAGCAGCCAAGACAGGAATTCCTACGAGCAGTACTTC.

V and J are TRBV19 and TRBJ2-1, with D unresolved. Trimming stripped 4 bases from V and 10 bases from J, with 11 bases between. Per the germline V gene, CDR1 is LNHDA and CDR2 is SQIVND (reference sequence). This CDR3 contains 12 residues. The CDR3 nucleotides read TGTGCCAGTAGTACCGCCCGCGGAGAGCAGTTCTTC. This sequence encodes CASSTARGEQFF. Supplemented by reference TRBV19 and TRBJ2-1, the full variable domain reads DGGITQSPKYLFRKEGQNVTLSCEQNLNHDAMYWYRQDPGQGLRLIYYSQIVNDFQKGDIAEGYSVSREKKESFPLTVTSAQKNPTAFYLCASSTARGEQFFGPGTRLTVL.

The genes are TRBV4-1 and TRBJ2-7, with D tentatively TRBD1 (6 bases). The CDR3 length is 18 residues. Per the germline V gene, CDR1 is MGHRA and CDR2 is YSYEKL. Deletions cut 1 base from V and 7 bases from J, with 26 bases between. CDR3 DNA sequence: TGCGCCAGCAGCCAAGCCCTCAACTCCCAGGGGTTGGGTCGAGAGCAGTACTTC. Translation: CASSQALNSQGLGREQYF.

The chain has TRBV11-2 and TRBJ2-5, with no clear D. This CDR3 comprises 12 residues. Germline CDR1 reads SGHAT; CDR2 reads FQNNGV. V was pared by 4 bases and J by 5 bases, with 8 bases between. The CDR3 DNA sequence: TGTGCCAGCAGCTCCCACCGGGAGACCCAGTACTTC. It codes for CASSSHRETQYF.

This chain connects TRBV2 to TRBJ1-2, with D perhaps matching TRBD1 (5 bases). Looked up from germline, CDR1 is SNHLY and CDR2 is FYNNEI. The CDR3 length is 14 residues. Trimming stripped 6 bases from V and 5 bases from J, with 16 bases between. The CDR3 reads CASRRGDGVYGYTF. For the CDR3, the DNA is TGTGCCAGCAGGCGGGGGGACGGGGTTTATGGCTACACCTTC. Using reference TRBV2 and TRBJ1-2 for the parts outside the CDR3, the full variable domain is EPEVTQTPSHQVTQMGQEVILRCVPISNHLYFYWYRQILGQKVEFLVSFYNNEISEKSEIFDDQFSVERPDGSNFTLKIRSTKLEDSAMYFCASRRGDGVYGYTFGSGTRLTVV.

Turning to this clone: Other DNA sequences within the sample encode an identical CDR3. V and J are TRBV9 and TRBJ2-3, with a weak D call TRBD2 (6 bases). Germline CDR1 and CDR2: SGDLS and YYNGEE. The CDR3 length is 14 residues. The V end was cut by 2 bases, the J end by 4 bases, with 11 bases between. The CDR3 region is CASSVGRGADTQYF. CDR3 bases: TGTGCCAGCAGCGTCGGGAGAGGGGCAGATACGCAGTATTTT.

A word on this clone: Additional DNA sequences in this sample encode the identical CDR3. This chain links TRBV28 with TRBJ1-5; weak D call: TRBD1 (5 bases). Trimming left V 2 bases short and J 3 bases short, with 11 bases between. Per germline, CDR1 MDHEN and CDR2 SYDVKM. The CDR3 is made up of 15 amino acids. In DNA form, the CDR3 reads TGTGCCAGCAGTTTAGGGAGGGGATACAATCAGCCCCAGCATTTT. Its protein product is CASSLGRGYNQPQHF.

V and J are TRBV18 and TRBJ2-5; TRBD1 matches at 8 bases. Germline V gene data show CDR1 as KGHSH and CDR2 as LQKENI. The ends lost 5 bases at V and 5 bases at J; junction bases unmatched: 4. The CDR3 covers 13 residues. In nucleotides, the CDR3 is TGTGCCAGCTCAACGACAGGGGTTGAGACCCAGTACTTC. Protein: CASSTTGVETQYF.

The chain joins TRBV5-4 to TRBJ2-7; D assignment may be TRBD1 or TRBD2 (5 bases each). The CDR3 runs 15 residues. Deletions cut 0 bases from V and 2 bases from J, with 12 bases between. CDR1 SGHNT and CDR2 YYREEE come from the germline V gene (reference sequence). The CDR3 region has the DNA TGTGCCAGCAGCTTGGTCGGGGCGGATGCCTACGAGCAGTACTTC. Encoded protein: CASSLVGADAYEQYF.

The V call is TRBV19, the J call TRBJ2-5; D is uncertain. Trimming shortened V by 5 bases and J by 4 bases, and 14 bases separated the two germline ends. This CDR3 is 14 amino acids long. The germline V gene has CDR1 LNHDA and CDR2 SQIVND (reference sequence). CDR3 sequence: CASSPQPSTETQYF. In DNA form, the CDR3 reads TGTGCCAGTAGTCCCCAGCCAAGCACAGAGACCCAGTACTTC.

The V call is TRBV27, the J call TRBJ2-7; D may match TRBD1 or TRBD2 (6 bases each). Germline values: CDR1 MNHEY, CDR2 SMNVEV (reference sequence). V lost 4 bases and J lost 5, with 18 bases in between. The CDR3 is 15 residues long. The CDR3 loop is CASSSPIRGHNEQYF. The DNA for the CDR3 is TGTGCCAGCAGTTCTCCTATACGGGGGCACAACGAGCAGTACTTC.

The chain recombines TRBV7-9 with TRBJ2-2, with TRBD2 matching 8 bases. After removal of 3 bases from V and 0 bases from J, the junction contained 3 bases not matched to a gene. The germline V gene encodes CDR1 SEHNR and CDR2 FQNEAQ (reference sequence). The CDR3 extends over 16 amino acids. In DNA, the CDR3 is TGTGCCAGCAGCTTGCTGACTAGCGCGAACACCGGGGAGCTGTTTTTT. Translation gives CASSLLTSANTGELFF.

This chain uses TRBV18 with TRBJ2-1; tentative D call: TRBD2 (6 bases). This CDR3 has 13 residues. The germline V and J ends were trimmed by 5 bases and 3 bases, with 8 bases remaining between them. Germline values: CDR1 KGHSH, CDR2 LQKENI. The CDR3 DNA reads as TGTGCCAGCTCAACCGGGAGCTACAATGAGCAGTTCTTC. Encoded protein: CASSTGSYNEQFF. The entire variable domain, with the rest obtained from reference TRBV18 and TRBJ2-1, is as follows: NAGVMQNPRHLVRRRGQEARLRCSPMKGHSHVYWYRQLPEEGLKFMVYLQKENIIDESGMPKERFSAEFPKEGPSILRIQQVVRGDSAAYFCASSTGSYNEQFFGPGTRLTVL.

Concerning this clone itself: Other DNA sequences within the sample encode an identical CDR3. The chain joins TRBV18 to TRBJ2-7; TRBD2 matches 9 bases. V shed 3 bases, J shed 3 bases, and the junction held 3 bases outside the gene matches. The CDR3 runs to 14 residues. Germline CDR1 reads KGHSH; CDR2 reads LQKENI. The CDR3: CASSPLSGSYEQYF. The CDR3 DNA follows: TGTGCCAGCTCACCCCTTAGCGGGAGCTACGAGCAGTACTTC.

This clone was recorded once. The genes are TRBV6-6 and TRBJ2-1; 7 bases fit TRBD1. Germline values: CDR1 MNHNY, CDR2 SVGAGI (reference sequence). This CDR3 region has 15 residues. The trim removed 2 bases at V and 8 bases at J, leaving 9 bases unmatched. The CDR3 DNA reads as TGTGCCAGCAGTTACACCAGACAGGGTTTCGATGAGCAGTTCTTC. Amino acids: CASSYTRQGFDEQFF.

The chain has TRBV5-1 and TRBJ2-3; TRBD1 aligns across 9 bases. This CDR3 is 16 amino acids long. Germline CDR1 SGHRS, CDR2 YFSETQ. Unmatched junction bases numbered 9, after V lost 4 bases and J lost 3 bases. The CDR3 loop reads CASSRTGTGWTDTQYF. CDR3 coding DNA: TGCGCCAGCAGCCGAACCGGGACAGGGTGGACAGATACGCAGTATTTT. Full variable domain (rest looked up from reference TRBV5-1 and TRBJ2-3): KAGVTQTPRYLIKTRGQQVTLSCSPISGHRSVSWYQQTPGQGLQFLFEYFSETQRNKGNFPGRFSGRQFSNSRSEMNVSTLELGDSALYLCASSRTGTGWTDTQYFGPGTRLTVL.

The CDR3 bases are TGCGCCAGCAGCTTAGTTCACCAAGTAGGGGAGACCCAGTACTTC. Protein product: CASSLVHQVGETQYF. The genes are TRBV5-1 and TRBJ2-5, with D hard to call. The V gene's germline CDR1 is SGHRS and CDR2 YFSETQ. V lost 2 bases to trimming and J lost 5 bases, with 16 bases between them. The length of the CDR3 is 15 residues.

Here the CDR3 reads CASSLVRGQGTYNEQFF. The CDR3 nucleotides are TGTGCCAGCAGCTTGGTACGAGGACAGGGGACCTACAATGAGCAGTTCTTC. This chain joins TRBV5-4 and TRBJ2-1, with TRBD1 matching over 9 bases. With 0 bases clipped from V and 2 bases from J, the junction kept 6 bases outside the gene matches. This CDR3 is 17 amino acids long. The V gene's germline CDR1 is SGHNT and CDR2 YYREEE (reference sequence).

This clone appeared a single time. The chain is built from TRBV5-1 and TRBJ2-7, with TRBD1 matching over 9 bases. The CDR3 consists of 15 residues. With V trimmed by 0 bases and J by 3 bases, 4 bases remained unmatched. CDR1 is SGHRS and CDR2 is YFSETQ in the germline V gene. The CDR3 coding sequence is TGCGCCAGCAGCTTGGCCACAGGGGGCGGCTACGAGCAGTACTTC. It yields the protein CASSLATGGGYEQYF.

The V gene is TRBV9, the J gene TRBJ2-7; the D gene could be TRBD1 or TRBD2 (6 bases each). The germline CDR1 and CDR2 sequences are SGDLS and YYNGEE. V was clipped by 3 bases and J by 2 bases, with 18 bases between them. The CDR3 runs to 16 residues. The CDR3: CASSAIGGLLPYEQYF. The CDR3, as DNA: TGTGCCAGCAGCGCGATCGGGGGCCTTCTTCCCTACGAGCAGTACTTC.

The chain joins TRBV7-7 to TRBJ2-7, with TRBD2 matching 7 bases. CDR1 is SSHAT and CDR2 is FNYEAQ in the germline V gene (reference sequence). CDR3 length equals 15 residues. The junction had 6 bases not matched to a gene; V was cut back by 1 base and J by 3 bases. The CDR3 coding sequence is TGTGCCAGCAGCTTAGAGGCGGGAGCAGGCTACGAGCAGTACTTC. It codes for CASSLEAGAGYEQYF.